This note documents a single T cell receptor beta chain sequence. What it binds is not known. The method was immunoSEQ multiplex PCR; TCRdb's version includes in-frame clones alone and lacks a portion of them. The sample holds 30,000 to 40,000 clones, 80% to 95% seen once. This specimen comes from a study of PD-1 blockade in classical Hodgkin lymphoma. Whole-study findings and limits: Any patient who commenced nivolumab under 1 year after ASCT was excluded. The origin of the repertoire differences remains undefined, with disease activity or prior therapy as possible causes. Patients who responded completely had about the same baseline diversity as newly diagnosed patients.

Germline trimming cut 6 bases from V and 5 bases from J; bases unmatched to any gene: 6. Germline V CDR1 and CDR2: SGHVS, FQNEAQ. The CDR3 runs to 13 residues. Every one of the patients relapsed after autologous stem cell transplantation (brentuximab vedotin exposure was variable). Magnetic negative selection of thawed PBMCs was the method by which CD4+ T cells were purified. The best responses consisted of complete response, partial response or progressive disease. The chain recombines TRBV7-8 with TRBJ2-7; 8 positions match TRBD1. Sequenced here: CD4+ T cells from blood, sampled at baseline. The TCR comes from a human donor with classical Hodgkin lymphoma. The CDR3 reads CASRTGVGHEQYF. The CDR3 region has the DNA TGTGCCAGCAGGACAGGGGTGGGACACGAGCAGTACTTC.